This T cell receptor beta chain was found in a study of T-cell memory formation after mild COVID-19. General study results and limits: Among clones contracting day 15 to 85, CD4/CD8 was balanced, whereas later expanders leaned CD4+.

TCRdb used MiXCR to reprocess the 5' RACE reads, holding one entry per CDR3 protein. The sample consists of just over 350,000 distinct CDR3 sequences, 13% to 15% of them appearing once. CDR1 MNHNS and CDR2 SASEGT come from the germline V gene. The V segment lost 6 bases and the J segment 5 bases; nucleotides outside the gene matches: 6. The CDR3 totals 14 residues. This clonotype has more than one count but fewer than ten. Antigen unknown. Sequencing used PBMCs or a T cell subset sorted from them (not recorded which). This clonotype originated in a man aged 18 to 30 who had mild COVID-19 (a few samples of this study predate the infection). Cell type and time point are not known. This sequence joins TRBV6-1 and TRBJ2-1; 8 bases match TRBD1. CDR3 protein: CASRPYRGNNEQFF. CDR3 DNA sequence: TGTGCCAGCAGACCTTACAGGGGGAACAATGAGCAGTTCTTC.